Listed below are T cell receptor beta chains from one sample, sequenced in a study of vaccination and CD4 T cells after COVID-19. No antigen has been identified for these receptors. MiXCR, run by TCRdb on the PCR reads, gives a single entry per CDR3 protein. The data contain approximately 12,000 distinct CDR3 sequences, about 31% of them singletons. Source: CD4+ T cells from blood, cultured in vitro, taken after SARS-CoV-2 vaccination. All receptors come from a human donor who had recovered from COVID-19. The CDR3 runs from the conserved cysteine through the conserved F or W.

TRBJ1-6	TRBV11-1	CASSLEGLGNSPLHF
TRBJ1-1	TRBV10-3	CAIRGQVGNTEAFF
TRBJ2-1	TRBV21-1	CASTLKGLADGEQFF
TRBJ1-1	TRBV20-1	CSASRRFMNTEAFF
TRBJ1-1	TRBV6-1	CASKPGQSNTEAFF
TRBJ2-7	TRBV24-1	CATSRDAIWGEQYF
TRBJ1-1	TRBV7-6	CASSSRGTVGNTEAFF
TRBJ1-1	TRBV27	CASSTPGTVNTEAFF
TRBJ2-3	TRBV6-5	CASSYQAGVVADTQYF
TRBJ2-7	TRBV5-6	CASSLQGTEQYF
TRBJ1-2	TRBV20-1	CSATVRGQGMGGYTF
TRBJ2-7	TRBV11-2	CASSAPNSGSAYEQYF
TRBJ2-2	TRBV28	CASSSPAGTRPRGELFF
TRBJ1-5	TRBV7-2	CASSLWGLDQPQHF
TRBJ1-2	TRBV7-9	CASSFPRGGYTF
TRBJ1-5	TRBV6-5	CASSYSSQGTQPQHF
TRBJ2-3	TRBV7-3	CASSATGAPTDTQYF
TRBJ1-5	TRBV5-5	CASSSQPAVSNQPQHF
TRBJ2-6	TRBV10-3	CAISPGTDFSGANVLTF
TRBJ2-6	TRBV5-4	CASSLNRGLGAVLTF
TRBJ1-2	TRBV28	CASKEGSYRGYTF
TRBJ1-2	TRBV6-1	CASSKRQGPNYGYTF
TRBJ1-2	TRBV28	CASKSRVYGYTF
TRBJ2-4	TRBV20-1	CSARDRLSHIQYF
TRBJ2-5	TRBV12-3/TRBV12-4	CASSFDRVGETQYF
TRBJ1-2	TRBV28	CASSLSTVRSSGYTF
TRBJ1-2	TRBV20-1	CSATPGLVTYGYTF
TRBJ2-3	TRBV6-1	CASTFRGQADTQYF
TRBJ1-2	TRBV7-8	CASSLVGQGDYGYTF
TRBJ1-1	TRBV18	CASSPLDRGRGAFF
TRBJ2-5	TRBV20-1	CSAREEVPETQYF
TRBJ1-1	TRBV6-2/TRBV6-3	CASIAEDDTEAFF
TRBJ1-1	TRBV7-2	CASSKAHLTEAFF
TRBJ2-2	TRBV10-3	CAILPSPGGDNHGELFF
TRBJ2-5	TRBV5-1	CASSLGDRVETQYF
TRBJ1-5	TRBV7-2	CASSSRQVNQPQHF
TRBJ1-1	TRBV19	CASNLANTEAFF
TRBJ2-7	TRBV19	CASSTRILAGGLYEQYF
TRBJ2-4	TRBV20-1	CSARGRLGRGIQYF
TRBJ2-3	TRBV20-1	CSARKAASTDTQYF
TRBJ1-5	TRBV7-2	CASRGAGGNQPQHF
TRBJ1-2	TRBV28	CASSLGGSGGWGYTF
TRBJ2-7	TRBV28	CASSSAGGGTYKQYF
TRBJ2-4	TRBV7-2	CASSPLLDKNIQYF
TRBJ2-2	TRBV15	CATSGGQGVTGELFF
TRBJ1-2	TRBV11-3	CASSSTDYGYTF
TRBJ1-2	TRBV30	CAWAPSGGLGYTF
TRBJ2-1	TRBV21-1	CASSLRTGNSYNEQFF
TRBJ2-2	TRBV7-3	CASRSDGLAGTTGELFF
TRBJ1-2	TRBV29-1	CSVGTGGTRGYTF
TRBJ1-2	TRBV6-5	CASSYQSDGYGYTF
TRBJ2-7	TRBV7-8	CASSLASTRGGVVYEQYF
TRBJ2-6	TRBV6-2/TRBV6-3	CASRPRGQSSGANVLTF
TRBJ2-5	TRBV4-3	CASSQGQGEETQYF
TRBJ2-5	TRBV7-2	CAISTARGETQYF
TRBJ1-6	TRBV5-1	CASSLEGVRSPLHF
TRBJ2-7	TRBV6-1	CASSRGLTYEQYF
TRBJ2-2	TRBV7-6	CASSLKEGTGWDTGELFF
TRBJ1-6	TRBV30	CAWSRQLDSPLHF